This passage covers 14 T cell receptor beta chains from one sample sequenced in a study of cytomegalovirus exposure and HLA in healthy donors. This PCR relied on a set of 60 Vbeta primers and 13 Jbeta primers. Profiling relied on immunoSEQ multiplex PCR, and the TCRdb table lists in-frame clones only, not all of them. This sample has about 190,000 clones; roughly 81% occur once, and the top ten carry 2.5% to 3.5%. The source material was PBMCs. Source of these receptors: a woman younger than 45 in good health and CMV-seropositive.

The rearrangement links TRBV12-5 to TRBJ1-1; D gene unclear. V lost 7 bases, J lost 0 bases, and 15 bases lay in between. Looked up from germline, CDR1 is LGHNT and CDR2 is FRNRAP. The CDR3 is 15 amino acids. CDR3 region: CASAPESPMNTEAFF. DNA for the CDR3: TGTGCTAGTGCCCCGGAGTCCCCTATGAACACTGAAGCTTTCTTT.

This rearrangement joins TRBV27 to TRBJ1-1, with 7 bases matching TRBD1. The CDR3 has 14 amino acids. J was trimmed by 6 bases and V by 5 bases; bases with no gene match: 9. Germline V gene lookup returns CDR1 MNHEY and CDR2 SMNVEV (reference sequence). The CDR3 bases are TGTGCCAGCAGTCCATGGGTTCAGGGGGCTGAAGCTTTCTTT. It translates to CASSPWVQGAEAFF.

This clone has only a few counts. The V gene is TRBV5-1, the J gene TRBJ2-7; D perhaps matches TRBD2 (5 bases). V was shortened by 4 bases and J by 1 base, with 24 bases between the two germline ends. Germline V CDR1 and CDR2: SGHRS, YFSETQ. The CDR3 covers 18 residues. The CDR3 is CASSPSIGITAASYEQYF. The CDR3 DNA is TGCGCCAGCAGCCCGTCGATAGGAATTACAGCGGCTTCCTACGAGCAGTACTTC.

The chain uses TRBV27 and TRBJ2-7, with D perhaps matching TRBD1 (6 bases). The V and J ends lost 2 bases and 11 bases respectively, with 13 bases between them. In germline, CDR1 is MNHEY, CDR2 SMNVEV (reference sequence). The CDR3 extends over 12 amino acids. This chain's CDR3 is CASSLIQGLEYF. CDR3 coding DNA: TGTGCCAGCAGTTTAATACAGGGTTTGGAGTACTTC.

The V gene is TRBV5-1, the J gene TRBJ2-3; 7 nucleotides align to TRBD2. CDR1 is SGHRS and CDR2 is YFSETQ in the germline V gene. There are 15 residues in the CDR3. J gave up 5 bases and V 1 base, and 7 bases lay outside the gene matches. CDR3 nucleotide sequence: TGCGCCAGCAGCTTGTGGGGGGGGGTTCAAGATACGCAGTATTTT. Residues: CASSLWGGVQDTQYF.

This sequence joins TRBV5-1 and TRBJ2-3; 7 bases match TRBD1. The germline gives CDR1 SGHRS, CDR2 YFSETQ. The CDR3 totals 15 residues. The junction had 2 bases not matched to a gene; V was cut back by 0 bases and J by 1 base. The CDR3 DNA is TGCGCCAGCAGCTTGGACAGGGGTGGCACAGATACGCAGTATTTT. Translated: CASSLDRGGTDTQYF.

This chain connects TRBV19 to TRBJ1-1; the D is unclear. CDR1 and CDR2 from the germline V gene are LNHDA and SQIVND (reference sequence). The CDR3 totals 15 residues. Trimming shortened V by 0 bases and J by 4 bases, and 12 bases separated the two germline ends. CDR3 bases: TGTGCCAGTAGTATAGATCTGGCGGTAGGCACTGAAGCTTTCTTT. This translates into CASSIDLAVGTEAFF.

This chain connects TRBV9 to TRBJ2-1, with D possibly TRBD2 on 5 matching bases. There are 17 residues in the CDR3. The germline gives CDR1 SGDLS, CDR2 YYNGEE. The ends were cut back, 2 bases at V and 0 bases at J, with 15 bases in the middle. This CDR3 is CASSVRIATSSYNEQFF. In DNA form, the CDR3 reads TGTGCCAGCAGCGTCCGTATAGCGACAAGCTCCTACAATGAGCAGTTCTTC.

This clone has a single count. The chain carries TRBV4-2 and TRBJ1-3, with D uncertain. This CDR3 comprises 16 residues. The V end lost 0 bases, the J end lost 4 bases, and 13 bases lay between the germline ends. Germline loops: CDR1 LGHNA, CDR2 YNFKEQ. In DNA, the CDR3 is TGTGCCAGCAGCCAAGAGCGGGGAGCGGGCGGAAACACCATATATTTT. This sequence encodes CASSQERGAGGNTIYF.

The V call is TRBV28, the J call TRBJ1-3; no reliable D call. Per germline, CDR1 MDHEN and CDR2 SYDVKM. CDR3 length: 17 residues. V dropped 8 bases and J dropped 0 bases, with 20 bases sitting between them. The CDR3 region has the DNA TGTGCCAGCTACTCCCCGTTTTCGGGTCCCTCTGGAAACACCATATATTTT. Protein: CASYSPFSGPSGNTIYF.

The genes are TRBV14 and TRBJ2-2, with D perhaps matching TRBD2 (6 bases). This CDR3 is 20 amino acids long. Germline CDR1 and CDR2: SGHDN and FVKESK. Trimming took off 4 bases at V and 0 bases at J, with 24 bases between the two ends. CDR3 protein: CASSPPGGRSGPPNTGELFF. CDR3 DNA: TGTGCCAGCAGCCCCCCCGGGGGACGGTCGGGACCACCGAACACCGGGGAGCTGTTTTTT.

The chain links TRBV6-5 to TRBJ2-1; D unclear. V lost 5 bases and J lost 0, with 8 bases in between. Looked up from germline, CDR1 is MNHEY and CDR2 is SVGAGI. The CDR3 loop spans 14 amino acids. CDR3 loop: CASSIKSSYNEQFF. Written as DNA, the CDR3 is TGTGCCAGCAGTATAAAGAGCTCCTACAATGAGCAGTTCTTC.

CDR3 amino acids: CASSPRQGIDEAFF. The CDR3 DNA reads as TGTGCCAGCTCACCCAGACAGGGTATAGATGAAGCTTTCTTT. This chain connects TRBV18 to TRBJ1-1; 7 bases are shared with TRBD1. The CDR3 loop spans 14 amino acids. Trimming at V came to 3 bases and at J to 7 bases, leaving 8 bases not matched to a gene. Germline V lookup: CDR1 KGHSH, CDR2 LQKENI.

Written as DNA, the CDR3 is TGTGCCAGCAGCCAAGAGATCAGGGATGAGCAGTTCTTC. This encodes CASSQEIRDEQFF. V usage is TRBV4-2 and J usage is TRBJ2-1; D is possibly TRBD1 (5 bases). CDR3 size: 13 residues. In germline, CDR1 is LGHNA, CDR2 YNFKEQ. With 0 bases removed from V and 8 bases from J, the gap between germline ends came to 8 bases.